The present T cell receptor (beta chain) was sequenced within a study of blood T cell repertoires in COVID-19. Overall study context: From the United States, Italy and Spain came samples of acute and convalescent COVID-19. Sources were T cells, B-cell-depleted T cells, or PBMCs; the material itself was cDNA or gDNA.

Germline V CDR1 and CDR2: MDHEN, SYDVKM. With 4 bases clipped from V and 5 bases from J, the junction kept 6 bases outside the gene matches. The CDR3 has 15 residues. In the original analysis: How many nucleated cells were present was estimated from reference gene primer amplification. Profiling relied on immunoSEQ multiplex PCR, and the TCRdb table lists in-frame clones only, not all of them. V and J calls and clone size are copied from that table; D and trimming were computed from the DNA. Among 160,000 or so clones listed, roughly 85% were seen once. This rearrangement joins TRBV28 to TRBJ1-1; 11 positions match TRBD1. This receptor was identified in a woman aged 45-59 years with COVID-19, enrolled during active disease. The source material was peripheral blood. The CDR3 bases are TGTGCCAGCAGTTCCGGACAGGGGGCATCGACTGAAGCTTTCTTT. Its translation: CASSSGQGASTEAFF.